The sequence of this TCR beta chain was determined in a study of early T cells in non-severe SARS-CoV-2 infection. For the study at large: RNA in bulk from unsorted whole blood was sequenced, and chains were unpaired. Study results and limitations: Lookups in VDJdb leaned toward anti-spike CD8 responses and missed private and CD4 specificities.

This clonotype appeared a few times. Its antigen is unidentified. The CDR3 has 17 residues. V lost 1 base and J 1 base, leaving 16 bases between the germline ends. Germline CDR1 is SGHTA and CDR2 is FQGNSA. As part of library construction, unique molecular identifiers were attached to individual cDNA molecules. In TCRdb, the 5' RACE reads were re-called with MiXCR into one record per CDR3 protein. The table lists 85,000 to 90,000 distinct CDR3 sequences, under 15% of them singletons. This receptor was obtained from an adult who was a healthcare worker with PCR-confirmed SARS-CoV-2 infection or an uninfected control (not recorded which). Sequencing input: whole blood. The chain recombines TRBV7-2 with TRBJ1-2; D is perhaps TRBD1 (6 bases). The CDR3 here is CASSLGTVEALNYGYTF. The DNA of the CDR3 is TGTGCCAGCAGCTTAGGGACAGTAGAGGCCCTTAACTATGGCTACACCTTC.